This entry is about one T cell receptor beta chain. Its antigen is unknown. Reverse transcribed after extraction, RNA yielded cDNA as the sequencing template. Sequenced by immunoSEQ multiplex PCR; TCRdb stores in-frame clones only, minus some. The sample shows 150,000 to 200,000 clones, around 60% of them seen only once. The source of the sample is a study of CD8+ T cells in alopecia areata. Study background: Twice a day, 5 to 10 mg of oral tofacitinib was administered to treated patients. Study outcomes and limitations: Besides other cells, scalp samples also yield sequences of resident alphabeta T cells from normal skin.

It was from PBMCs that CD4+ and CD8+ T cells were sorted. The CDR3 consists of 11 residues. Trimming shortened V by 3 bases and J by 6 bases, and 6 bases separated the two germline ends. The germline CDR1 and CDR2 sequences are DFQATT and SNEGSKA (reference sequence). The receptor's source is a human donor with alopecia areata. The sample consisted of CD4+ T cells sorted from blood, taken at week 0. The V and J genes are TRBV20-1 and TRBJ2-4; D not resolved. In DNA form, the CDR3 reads TGCAGTGCTAGCCGGGCAAACATTCAGTACTTC. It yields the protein CSASRANIQYF.